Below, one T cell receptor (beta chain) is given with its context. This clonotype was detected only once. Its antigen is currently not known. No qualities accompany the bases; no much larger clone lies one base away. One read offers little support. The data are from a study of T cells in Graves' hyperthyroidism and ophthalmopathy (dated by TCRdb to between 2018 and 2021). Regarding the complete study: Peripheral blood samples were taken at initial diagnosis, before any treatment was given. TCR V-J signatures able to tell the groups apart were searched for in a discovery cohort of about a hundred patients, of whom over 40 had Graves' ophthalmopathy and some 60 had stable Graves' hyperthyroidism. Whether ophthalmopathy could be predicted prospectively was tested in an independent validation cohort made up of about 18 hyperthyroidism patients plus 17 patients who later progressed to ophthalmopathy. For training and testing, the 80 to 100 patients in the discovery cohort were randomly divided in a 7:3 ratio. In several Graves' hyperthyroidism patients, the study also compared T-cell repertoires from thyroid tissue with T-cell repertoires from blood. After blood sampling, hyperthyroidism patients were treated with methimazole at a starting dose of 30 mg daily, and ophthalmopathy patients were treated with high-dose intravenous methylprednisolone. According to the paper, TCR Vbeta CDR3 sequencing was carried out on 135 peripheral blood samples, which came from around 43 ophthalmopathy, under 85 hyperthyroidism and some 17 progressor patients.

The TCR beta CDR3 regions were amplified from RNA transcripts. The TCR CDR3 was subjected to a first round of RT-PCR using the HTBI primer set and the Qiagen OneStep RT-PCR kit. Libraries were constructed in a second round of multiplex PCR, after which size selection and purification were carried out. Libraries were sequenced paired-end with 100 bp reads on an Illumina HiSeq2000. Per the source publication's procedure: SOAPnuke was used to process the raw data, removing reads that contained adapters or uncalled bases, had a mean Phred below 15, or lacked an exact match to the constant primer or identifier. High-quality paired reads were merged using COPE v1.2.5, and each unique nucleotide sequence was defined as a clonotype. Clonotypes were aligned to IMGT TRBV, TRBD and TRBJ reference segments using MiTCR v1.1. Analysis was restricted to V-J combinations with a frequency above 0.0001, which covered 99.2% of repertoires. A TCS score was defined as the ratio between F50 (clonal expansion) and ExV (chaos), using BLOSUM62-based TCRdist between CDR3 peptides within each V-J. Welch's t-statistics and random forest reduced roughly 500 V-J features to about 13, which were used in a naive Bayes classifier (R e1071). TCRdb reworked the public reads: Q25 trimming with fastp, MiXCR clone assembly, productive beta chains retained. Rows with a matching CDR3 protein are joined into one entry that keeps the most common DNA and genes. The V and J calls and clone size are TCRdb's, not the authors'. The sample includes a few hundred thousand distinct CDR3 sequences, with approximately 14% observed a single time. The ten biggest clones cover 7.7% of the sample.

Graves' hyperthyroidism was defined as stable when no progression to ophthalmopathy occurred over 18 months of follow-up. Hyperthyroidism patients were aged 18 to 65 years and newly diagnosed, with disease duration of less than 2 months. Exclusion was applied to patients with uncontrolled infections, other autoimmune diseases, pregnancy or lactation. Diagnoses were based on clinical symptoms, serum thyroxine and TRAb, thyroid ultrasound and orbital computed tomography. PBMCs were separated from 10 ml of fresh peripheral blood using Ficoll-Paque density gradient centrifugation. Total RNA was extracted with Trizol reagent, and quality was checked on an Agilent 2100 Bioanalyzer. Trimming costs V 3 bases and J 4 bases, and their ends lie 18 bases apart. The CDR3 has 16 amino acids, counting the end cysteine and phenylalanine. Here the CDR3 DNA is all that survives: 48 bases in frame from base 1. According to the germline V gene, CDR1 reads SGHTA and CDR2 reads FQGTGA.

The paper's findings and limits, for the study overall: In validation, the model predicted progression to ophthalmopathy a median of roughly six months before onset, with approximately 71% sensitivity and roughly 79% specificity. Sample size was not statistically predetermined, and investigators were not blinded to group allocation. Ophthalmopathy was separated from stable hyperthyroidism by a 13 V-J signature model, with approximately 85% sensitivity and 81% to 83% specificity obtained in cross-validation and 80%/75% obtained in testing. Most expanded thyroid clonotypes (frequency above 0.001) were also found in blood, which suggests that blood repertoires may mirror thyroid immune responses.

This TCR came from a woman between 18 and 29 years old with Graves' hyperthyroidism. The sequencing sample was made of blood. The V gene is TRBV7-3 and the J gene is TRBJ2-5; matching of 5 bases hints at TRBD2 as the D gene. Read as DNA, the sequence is TGTGCCAGCAGCTTCAGCGGTGAGAGGGCCGTAGAGACCCAGTACTTC. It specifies CASSFSGERAVETQYF.